This T cell receptor (beta chain) stems from a study of blood T cell repertoires in COVID-19. Background on the study: PBMCs, B-cell-depleted T cells, or T cells provided the cDNA or gDNA that made up the material.

The CDR3 runs 12 residues. V lost 3 bases to trimming and J lost 12 bases, with 17 bases between them. CDR1 is GTSNPN and CDR2 is SVGIG in the germline V gene (reference sequence). The protocol was immunoSEQ multiplex PCR, while the TCRdb copy is restricted to in-frame clones and leaves out a portion. The sample consists of about 310,000 clones, 70% to 90% of them appearing once. Sample: PBMCs or T cells enriched from blood (not recorded which). The genes are TRBV30 and TRBJ1-1, with D possibly being TRBD1 (5 bases). The clonotype was recovered from a man aged 25-40 years who had recovered from COVID-19. The CDR3 DNA follows: TGTGCCTGGAGGGGGTCAGGGAGGATGACTTTCTTT. This gives the protein CAWRGSGRMTFF.